These 6 T cell receptor beta chains were sequenced from one sample in a study of T cells in localized non-small cell lung cancer. TCRdb's table, derived via immunoSEQ multiplex PCR, lists solely in-frame clones and lacks some. The data show 70,000 to 90,000 clones, about 84% seen once. The input for sequencing was peripheral blood, taken before any cancer treatment. Receptors were obtained from a female donor over 55 with stage I lung adenocarcinoma.

The genes are TRBV6-5 and TRBJ1-1, with TRBD1 as a possible D gene (6 bases). The germline V gene has CDR1 MNHEY and CDR2 SVGAGI. This CDR3 region has 15 residues. Between the trimmed V and J ends, which lost 6 bases and 1 base, there was a span of 15 bases. CDR3 DNA: TGTGCCAGCAGGCCTCCGGGACACCCGAACACTGAAGCTTTCTTT. This gives the protein CASRPPGHPNTEAFF.

This chain uses TRBV2 with TRBJ2-5, with 11 positions matching TRBD1. The CDR3 contains 15 residues. J was trimmed by 4 bases and V by 1 base; bases with no gene match: 2. Germline CDR1 SNHLY, CDR2 FYNNEI. The CDR3 protein is CASSEGGTGGETQYF. The CDR3 DNA reads as TGTGCCAGCAGTGAAGGGGGGACAGGGGGAGAGACCCAGTACTTC.

This clone was detected a few times. The rearrangement links TRBV28 to TRBJ2-5; 7 bases are a match to TRBD1. Germline assignment: CDR1 MDHEN and CDR2 SYDVKM. The CDR3 sequence is 14 residues long. V was clipped by 5 bases and J by 3 bases; unmatched bases: 6. In DNA form, the CDR3 reads TGTGCCAGCAGTCCCATAGACAGGGAAGAGACCCAGTACTTC. As protein: CASSPIDREETQYF.

Of note for this clone: Other DNA sequences within the sample encode an identical CDR3. V usage is TRBV20-1 and J usage is TRBJ1-2; D gene unclear. Trimming left V 4 bases short and J 8 bases short, with 5 bases between. This CDR3 spans 9 amino acids. The germline V gene encodes CDR1 DFQATT and CDR2 SNEGSKA (reference sequence). CDR3 region: CSAKGGYTF. In nucleotides, the CDR3 is TGCAGTGCTAAAGGCGGCTACACCTTC.

This clone was recorded at least ten times. The rearrangement links TRBV15 to TRBJ2-7; tentative D call: TRBD1 (8 bases). Trimming pared 2 bases from V and 3 bases from J, leaving 17 bases between. Germline V gene lookup returns CDR1 LNHNV and CDR2 YYDKDF (reference sequence). The CDR3 covers 16 residues. The CDR3 region is CATSRFPQGGDYEQYF. The CDR3, as DNA: TGTGCCACCAGCAGATTTCCACAGGGGGGGGACTACGAGCAGTACTTC.

The V call is TRBV7-2, the J call TRBJ1-1; D unclear. The CDR3 loop spans 15 amino acids. Per germline, CDR1 SGHTA and CDR2 FQGNSA. Trimming shortened V by 3 bases and J by 1 base, and 12 bases separated the two germline ends. CDR3 amino acids: CASSLGPRGNTEAFF. CDR3 nucleotides: TGTGCCAGCAGCTTGGGCCCCCGGGGGAACACTGAAGCTTTCTTT.